This record concerns one T cell receptor (beta chain) sequence. Its target antigen remains unknown. The sample holds no much larger clone one base away, and base qualities are not on file. The data stem from a study of shared clonotypes between healthy human individuals (dated by TCRdb to 2018 to 2021). Describing the broader study: A couple of women and a few men aged 18 to 49 years were included in the cohort. Different laboratories and diverse techniques were used to prepare libraries and sequence TCR repertoires, to increase sequencing depth and limit assay-specific biases. For each donor, CD4 naive and CD4 memory were each run on three plates, CD8 naive on two plates, and CD8 memory on one plate. The study deeply sequenced blood TCR repertoires of about 5 healthy adults to estimate repertoire size and the extent of clonotype sharing between individuals. Per donor, leukapheresis produced somewhere between about 0.94 and 10 billion PBMCs.

The donors were healthy, HIV-negative adults who had no recently reported acute infections or vaccinations. Every donor was a Caucasian adult living in Nashville, Tennessee, USA. Magnetic negative selection was used to enrich CD4+ T cells, after which naive cells were positively selected on CD45RA and the negative fraction became the memory subset. Blood was collected by leukapheresis, and PBMCs were isolated by Ficoll-Histopaque density gradient centrifugation and then cryopreserved in liquid nitrogen vapor phase. Analytical flow cytometry was used to check the purity and quantity of each magnetically sorted T cell population. Genomic DNA was isolated from every sorted fraction and measured by UV absorbance on a Nanodrop 2000c. Using the deep immunoSEQ assay, multiplex PCR amplified TCR CDR3 regions from genomic DNA. Genomic DNA extracted from each cell subset was distributed evenly over all wells of several immunoSEQ 96-well plates, and each plate served as one replicate. For sorted subsets, 200 to 250 ng of genomic DNA, equivalent to 25,000 to 30,000 T cell genomes, went into each replicate PCR. The purified libraries were quantified using a Qubit 3.0 fluorometer, sized with a Bioanalyzer 2100, and then quantified again using the KAPA Library Quantification kit. Each immunoSEQ 96-well plate was sequenced on its own single-read 150-cycle Illumina NextSeq 550 flow cell. In the paper's pipeline: Because the immunoSEQ output included only junctional sequences and no quality scores, the filtering could not be the same as the filtering used for full-length reads. Sequences were annotated with PyIR, a Python wrapper for IgBLAST v1.9, using IMGT germline references to assign V/J genes and CDR3. Reads with weak V/J assignments (E-value above 1e-6), missing CDR3, stop codons, out-of-frame junctions, or ambiguous translated residues were removed. V3J clonotypes were defined as sequences sharing the same inferred V gene, J gene, and CDR3 amino acid sequence. Percentage overlap between repertoires was computed as shared unique clonotypes divided by the size of the smaller repertoire. RTK rarefaction, the Chao1 estimator, and Recon v2.1 estimates of unobserved clonotypes were used to assess repertoire richness. Generation probabilities for all TCRbeta clonotypes obtained by the gDNA method from a handful of donors were computed using OLGA. Drawn from immuneACCESS, this table holds only the in-frame rearrangements with V and J called that TCRdb kept. Clones are partly lost; checked studies trace under half to an unresolved V gene and leave the rest unexplained. V and J calls and clone size are given by that table; D and trimming were obtained from the DNA. Here the sample has 2 million to 2.5 million clones; approximately 95% occur a single time. The leading ten clones occupy approximately 0.13% of the sample.

Beyond this particular receptor, the publication reports: Compared with non-shared clonotypes, clonotypes shared by all four sorted-subset donors had higher generation probabilities. Sharing across several donors was observed for approximately 4.6% of naive CD4, about 4% of naive CD8, 2% to 2.5% of memory CD4, and around 0.4% of memory CD8 clonotypes. Rarefaction of sorted-subset datasets indicated incomplete sequencing despite the large sequencing depth. Pairwise subsampling led to the expectation that sequencing depth would affect the degree of clonotype sharing among donors. Sampling was limited to blood, and TCR repertoires in tissue likely differ from TCR repertoires in blood. The genetic and exposure-history diversity represented was limited by the small number of donors. Estimated clonotype richness was generally larger for naive than for memory subsets.

In the germline V gene, CDR1 corresponds to MRHNA and CDR2 to SNTAGT. Deletion took 9 bases off V and 3 bases off J, with a span of 18 bases between the germline ends. The CDR3 runs 14 amino acids, cysteine and phenylalanine included. Of all the DNA, just the CDR3 is kept, 42 bases in frame from base 1. This sequence uses TRBV6-4 and TRBJ2-7; the D region possibly corresponds to TRBD1 (5 bases align). The sequencing input was naive CD4+ T cells sorted from blood. The cell subset or site label for this specimen denotes: CD45RA+ positively selected. The TCR comes from a man in his late teens or twenties in good health. In nucleotides, the sequence is TGTGCCAGACCGTACCGCGACAGTAGCTACGAGCAGTACTTC. Translation gives CARPYRDSSYEQYF.